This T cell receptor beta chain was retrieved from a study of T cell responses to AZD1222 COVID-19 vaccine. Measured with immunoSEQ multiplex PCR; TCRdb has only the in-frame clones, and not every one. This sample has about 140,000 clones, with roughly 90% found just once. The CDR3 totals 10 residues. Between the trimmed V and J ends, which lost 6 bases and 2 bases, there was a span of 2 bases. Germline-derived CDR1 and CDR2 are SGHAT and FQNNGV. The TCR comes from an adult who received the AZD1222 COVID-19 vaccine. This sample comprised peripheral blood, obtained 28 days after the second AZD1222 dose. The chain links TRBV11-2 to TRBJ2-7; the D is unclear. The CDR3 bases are TGTGCCAGCAGTCCCTACGAGCAGTACTTC. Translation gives CASSPYEQYF.